A single sample is the source of the 27 T cell receptor beta chains below, sequenced in a study of identical twins. TCRdb used MiXCR to reprocess the 5' RACE reads, holding one entry per CDR3 protein. The table includes hundreds of thousands of distinct CDR3 sequences, about 24% detected once. The same sample was also studied in work on T cells expressing NK-cell markers.

The sample was CD4+ T cells sorted from blood. The receptors come from a woman younger than 35 in good health.

This clonotype was seen only a few times. V gene TRBV6-5 combines with J gene TRBJ1-1; unclear D gene. V lost 2 bases to trimming and J lost 0 bases, with 7 bases between them. This CDR3 has 14 amino acids. The germline V gene encodes CDR1 MNHEY and CDR2 SVGAGI. In nucleotides, the CDR3 is TGTGCCAGCAGTTACAGAGCTTTGAACACTGAAGCTTTCTTT. This gives the protein CASSYRALNTEAFF.

J is TRBJ2-3 and V is TRBV20-1; unclear D gene. This CDR3 is 14 amino acids long. The V end was cut by 3 bases, the J end by 0 bases, with 10 bases between. Germline V gives CDR1 DFQATT, CDR2 SNEGSKA (reference sequence). The CDR3 region is CSARIDGSTDTQYF. Written as DNA, the CDR3 is TGCAGTGCTAGGATCGACGGTAGCACAGATACGCAGTATTTT.

This clonotype was seen a few times. This chain joins TRBV10-3 and TRBJ2-5, with no clear D. Germline V CDR1 and CDR2: ENHRY, SYGVKD. CDR3 size: 13 residues. Trimming took off 4 bases at V and 2 bases at J, with 8 bases between the two ends. CDR3 in DNA: TGTGCCATCAGTGTAAACGTACAAGAGACCCAGTACTTC. Protein product: CAISVNVQETQYF.

This clonotype was detected a few times. This chain connects TRBV6-5 to TRBJ2-1, with TRBD1 as a possible D gene (6 bases). Trimming pared 2 bases from V and 10 bases from J, leaving 21 bases between. Germline CDR1 reads MNHEY; CDR2 reads SVGAGI. This CDR3 has 16 residues. DNA of the CDR3: TGTGCCAGCAGTTACCTAGGAGCAGGGGAAATTTCCGAGCAGTTCTTC. This codes for CASSYLGAGEISEQFF.

This clonotype showed up just a few times. In DNA, the CDR3 is TGTGCCAGCAACGCCCGACTAGCGGGAGGCTTGACAGATACGCAGTATTTT. Protein: CASNARLAGGLTDTQYF. The chain couples TRBV5-4 to TRBJ2-3, with 13 bases that match TRBD2. Losses at the gene ends were 6 bases for V and 3 bases for J; bases not matched to a gene: 10. The CDR3 totals 17 residues. Germline CDR1 reads SGHNT; CDR2 reads YYREEE (reference sequence).

This clonotype was observed a few times. The chain recombines TRBV20-1 with TRBJ2-5; 11 bases agree with TRBD2. The CDR3 covers 13 residues. The germline V gene has CDR1 DFQATT and CDR2 SNEGSKA (reference sequence). Losses at the gene ends were 5 bases for V and 5 bases for J; bases not matched to a gene: 4. CDR3 region: CSASLAGVETQYF. DNA of the CDR3: TGCAGTGCTTCACTAGCGGGAGTTGAGACCCAGTACTTC.

The J gene is TRBJ2-3, the V gene TRBV24-1; 7 positions agree with TRBD2. Germline V gives CDR1 KGHDR, CDR2 SFDVKD. V shed 3 bases, J shed 2 bases, and the junction held 7 bases outside the gene matches. This CDR3 is built from 16 residues. The CDR3 loop reads CATSDPRGGDTDTQYF. The CDR3 coding sequence is TGTGCCACCAGTGATCCCCGGGGAGGGGACACAGATACGCAGTATTTT.

This clonotype was found a few times. The chain recombines TRBV21-1 with TRBJ1-1; the table gives TRBD1 as D, unverified against the DNA. TRBV21-1 is reported as a pseudogene. The CDR3 consists of 14 residues. This CDR3 is CASSKDRQGAEAFF. CDR3 bases: TGTGCCAGCAGCAAAGATCGACAGGGGGCTGAAGCTTTCTTT.

This clonotype was picked up a small number of times. CDR3 coding DNA: TGTGCCAGCAGCTTAGCGCGTCCGGGTCCGGGCACTGAAGCTTTCTTT. Translation: CASSLARPGPGTEAFF. The rearrangement uses TRBV7-8 and TRBJ1-1, with D uncertain. V gave up 0 bases and J gave up 4 bases, with 15 bases separating them. Germline V gives CDR1 SGHVS, CDR2 FQNEAQ. The CDR3 runs 16 residues.

This clonotype was seen only a few times. The chain is built from TRBV7-2 and TRBJ1-1; possibly TRBD1 for D (5 bases). Germline assignment: CDR1 SGHTA and CDR2 FQGNSA. Trimming removed 3 bases at V and 5 bases at J, with 16 bases between. The CDR3 is made up of 15 amino acids. The CDR3 here is CASSFRGARGTEAFF. The CDR3 DNA reads as TGTGCCAGCAGCTTTCGAGGGGCGCGGGGAACTGAAGCTTTCTTT.

The V and J genes are TRBV2 and TRBJ2-3; 12 bases are a match to TRBD2. CDR3 size: 15 residues. CDR1 and CDR2 from the germline V gene are SNHLY and FYNNEI. J gave up 5 bases and V 5 bases, and 5 bases lay outside the gene matches. CDR3 sequence reads: CASSTGTSGLDTQYF. DNA of the CDR3: TGTGCCAGCAGTACCGGGACTAGCGGGTTAGATACGCAGTATTTT.

This clonotype was seen more than once but under ten times. The rearrangement uses TRBV29-1 and TRBJ2-7, with D perhaps matching TRBD1 (5 bases). The V gene's germline CDR1 is SQVTM and CDR2 ANQGSEA. The CDR3 totals 16 residues. V shed 0 bases and J shed 3 bases, with 18 bases lying between them. CDR3 in amino acids: CSVEEVGESEIYEQYF. For the CDR3, the DNA is TGCAGCGTTGAAGAGGTAGGGGAAAGCGAGATCTACGAGCAGTACTTC.

Ten or more counts support this clonotype. V usage is TRBV12-3 or TRBV12-4 and J usage is TRBJ1-1; the match to TRBD1 covers 7 bases. Trimming at V came to 8 bases and at J to 1 base, leaving 1 base not matched to a gene. The CDR3 has 12 amino acids. The CDR3 DNA reads TGTGCCAGCCGGGACAGGAACACTGAAGCTTTCTTT. Protein sequence: CASRDRNTEAFF.

This chain joins TRBV10-3 and TRBJ2-5, with D unresolved. V lost 1 base to trimming and J lost 4 bases, with 4 bases between them. The CDR3 is 12 amino acids. CDR1 and CDR2 (germline): ENHRY, SYGVKD. The CDR3 loop reads CAISELAETQYF. CDR3 sequence (DNA): TGTGCCATCAGTGAGTTGGCAGAGACCCAGTACTTC.

This clonotype was counted a few times. The chain recombines TRBV5-1 with TRBJ2-5; 9 bases match TRBD2. CDR1 is SGHRS, CDR2 YFSETQ, per germline. With 3 bases clipped from V and 4 bases from J, the junction kept 4 bases outside the gene matches. This CDR3 has 14 residues. This CDR3 is CASSSTSGGETQYF. DNA for the CDR3: TGCGCCAGCAGCTCGACTAGCGGAGGAGAGACCCAGTACTTC.

This clonotype appeared once. The chain uses TRBV6-5 and TRBJ2-6; a weak D match, TRBD2 (6 bases). Germline CDR1 is MNHEY and CDR2 is SVGAGI. The CDR3 runs to 16 residues. Deletions cut 4 bases from V and 0 bases from J, with 10 bases between. The CDR3, as DNA: TGTGCCAGCAGTTCCTCGGGAGACTCTGGGGCCAACGTCCTGACTTTC. Protein sequence: CASSSSGDSGANVLTF.

The rearrangement links TRBV20-1 to TRBJ2-3; 14 bases are shared with TRBD2. V trimming: 6 bases; J trimming: 8 bases; junction bases outside the gene matches: 7. The CDR3 extends over 14 amino acids. CDR1 DFQATT and CDR2 SNEGSKA come from the germline V gene (reference sequence). The CDR3 sequence: CSAWTSGRTGTQYF. In DNA, the CDR3 is TGCAGTGCATGGACTAGCGGGAGGACGGGTACGCAGTATTTT.

This clonotype was seen a handful of times. The J gene is TRBJ1-2, the V gene TRBV6-6; tentative D call: TRBD1 (5 bases). Trimming took 3 bases from V and 10 from J, leaving 15 bases between them. This CDR3 has 13 residues. Germline-derived CDR1 and CDR2 are MNHNY and SVGAGI (reference sequence). The CDR3 DNA reads TGTGCCAGCAGTTATGAACAGGTTAGAGACTACACCTTC. Protein sequence: CASSYEQVRDYTF.

V and J are TRBV7-9 and TRBJ2-1; D is ambiguous. The V gene's germline CDR1 is SEHNR and CDR2 FQNEAQ (reference sequence). CDR3 size: 15 residues. Trimming pared 0 bases from V and 4 bases from J, leaving 10 bases between. CDR3 protein: CASSLARWKYNEQFF. The DNA for the CDR3 is TGTGCCAGCAGCTTAGCGAGGTGGAAATACAATGAGCAGTTCTTC. The full variable domain, with the rest looked up from reference TRBV7-9 and TRBJ2-1, is DTGVSQNPRHKITKRGQNVTFRCDPISEHNRLYWYRQTLGQGPEFLTYFQNEAQLEKSRLLSDRFSAERPKGSFSTLEIQRTEQGDSAMYLCASSLARWKYNEQFFGPGTRLTVL.

This clonotype has only a few counts. This chain connects TRBV12-3 or TRBV12-4 to TRBJ2-7, with 13 bases that match TRBD2. The trim removed 6 bases at V and 0 bases at J, leaving 5 bases unmatched. The CDR3 runs 16 residues. The chain's CDR3 is CASRGLAGLSSYEQYF. The CDR3 DNA follows: TGTGCCAGCAGGGGACTAGCGGGGCTTAGCTCCTACGAGCAGTACTTC.

The chain uses TRBV12-3 or TRBV12-4 and TRBJ2-6; D is unresolved. This CDR3 comprises 19 residues. Trimming took off 6 bases at V and 0 bases at J, with 21 bases between the two ends. The CDR3 nucleotides read TGTGCCAGCAGCCCCTCCCCAGGCATCCCCCTCTCTGGGGCCAACGTCCTGACTTTC. It encodes CASSPSPGIPLSGANVLTF.

This clonotype has a handful of counts. V is TRBV7-3 and J is TRBJ1-1, with TRBD1 as a possible D gene (5 bases). The CDR3 contains 15 residues. V lost 1 base, J lost 2 bases, and 11 bases lay in between. Germline-derived CDR1 and CDR2 are SGHTA and FQGTGA. The CDR3 region has the DNA TGTGCCAGCAGCTTAAACTCCAGGGAAAACACTGAAGCTTTCTTT. This gives the protein CASSLNSRENTEAFF.

The gene calls are TRBV18 and TRBJ2-1; TRBD1 matches at 12 bases. The V gene's germline CDR1 is KGHSH and CDR2 LQKENI. The CDR3 runs 15 residues. J lost 5 bases, V lost 3 bases, and 2 bases had no gene match. The CDR3 loop reads CASSPGQGANNEQFF. Here the CDR3 DNA reads TGTGCCAGCTCACCGGGACAGGGGGCGAACAATGAGCAGTTCTTC.

This clonotype was found a few times. This sequence joins TRBV20-1 and TRBJ2-3, with 8 positions matching TRBD2. The CDR3 is 12 amino acids. V lost 6 bases to trimming and J lost 5 bases; unmatched junction nucleotides: 4. Germline V gene sequence: CDR1 DFQATT, CDR2 SNEGSKA (reference sequence). The CDR3 loop reads CSAAGEGDTQYF. CDR3 DNA sequence: TGCAGTGCAGCGGGGGAGGGAGATACGCAGTATTTT.

This clonotype appeared a few times. The chain recombines TRBV11-2 with TRBJ2-3; 11 bases line up with TRBD2. CDR1 SGHAT and CDR2 FQNNGV come from the germline V gene. This CDR3 comprises 18 residues. After removal of 3 bases from V and 2 bases from J, the junction contained 10 bases not matched to a gene. The CDR3 nucleotides read TGTGCCAGCAGCTTCTTTACTAGCGGGGGCCTGACCACAGATACGCAGTATTTT. Encoded protein: CASSFFTSGGLTTDTQYF.

This clonotype was detected only a few times. V and J are TRBV5-1 and TRBJ2-2; unclear D gene. V dropped 4 bases and J dropped 6 bases, with 13 bases sitting between them. CDR1 SGHRS and CDR2 YFSETQ come from the germline V gene. CDR3 length: 14 residues. The CDR3 nucleotides are TGCGCCAGCAGCCTAGTTAATCCTGCCGGGGAGCTGTTTTTT. This translates into CASSLVNPAGELFF.

This clonotype has ten or more counts. This rearrangement joins TRBV20-1 to TRBJ1-1; 7 nucleotides match TRBD1. Germline CDR1 is DFQATT and CDR2 is SNEGSKA (reference sequence). The junction had 24 bases not matched to a gene; V was cut back by 6 bases and J by 8 bases. The CDR3 loop spans 17 amino acids. For the CDR3, the DNA is TGCAGTGCCGCAGGAATGGAGTTCGGTCAGGGGGTCTGGGAAGCTTTCTTT. Translation gives CSAAGMEFGQGVWEAFF.